A single sample gave rise to the 32 T cell receptor beta chains below, sequenced in a study of blood T cell repertoires in COVID-19. Clones were sequenced by immunoSEQ multiplex PCR, and TCRdb holds only the in-frame ones, with some missing. This table holds around 120,000 clones, around nine tenths found once. Source material: peripheral blood. The receptors were sampled from a human donor in a cohort sampled during active COVID-19.

The rearrangement uses TRBV7-9 and TRBJ2-1, with D uncertain. The ends were cut back, 2 bases at V and 0 bases at J, with 5 bases in the middle. The germline gives CDR1 SEHNR, CDR2 FQNEAQ (reference sequence). This CDR3 has 14 residues. The DNA of the CDR3 is TGTGCCAGCAGCTTACGTTTCTCCTACAATGAGCAGTTCTTC. As protein: CASSLRFSYNEQFF.

The gene calls are TRBV27 and TRBJ2-1, with 8 bases aligning to TRBD2. The V gene's germline CDR1 is MNHEY and CDR2 SMNVEV (reference sequence). J was trimmed by 15 bases and V by 2 bases; bases with no gene match: 12. This CDR3 is built from 14 residues. CDR3 DNA: TGTGCCAGCAGTTTACTACTAGCGGAGCAGTATCTGTTCTTC. Amino acid sequence: CASSLLLAEQYLFF.

The chain recombines TRBV12-5 with TRBJ2-7, with no clear D. The germline CDR1 and CDR2 sequences are LGHNT and FRNRAP. Trimming pared 4 bases from V and 7 bases from J, leaving 14 bases between. The CDR3 contains 13 residues. The chain's CDR3 is CASGSFLYREQYF. CDR3 coding DNA: TGTGCTAGTGGTTCGTTTCTCTATCGAGAGCAGTACTTC.

The V call is TRBV10-2, the J call TRBJ1-5, with D tentatively TRBD1 (5 bases). There are 15 residues in the CDR3. The V gene lost 2 bases and the J gene lost 4 bases, with 12 bases spanning the gap. Germline loops: CDR1 WSHSY, CDR2 SAAADI. The CDR3 bases are TGCGCCAGCAGTGAGGCAGGGTACATGAATCAGCCCCAGCATTTT. Amino acid sequence: CASSEAGYMNQPQHF.

The CDR3 is CASSSLAGGNEQFF. The CDR3 coding sequence is TGTGCCAGCAGTTCCCTAGCGGGGGGCAATGAGCAGTTCTTC. The chain links TRBV6-5 to TRBJ2-1, with TRBD2 matching 11 bases. V shed 4 bases, J shed 6 bases, and the junction held 2 bases outside the gene matches. Germline V gene lookup returns CDR1 MNHEY and CDR2 SVGAGI. The CDR3 covers 14 residues.

This clone was counted a single time. The rearrangement joins TRBV27 to TRBJ1-2; TRBD1 might be the D (5 bases). There are 20 residues in the CDR3. V lost 5 bases and J 4 bases, leaving 32 bases between the germline ends. Germline V gives CDR1 MNHEY, CDR2 SMNVEV (reference sequence). CDR3 sequence reads: CASSLLKVYGQPGGTYGYTF. The CDR3 coding sequence is TGTGCCAGCAGTCTACTAAAGGTGTACGGACAACCTGGAGGGACCTATGGCTACACCTTC.

DNA for the CDR3: TGTGCCAGCAGCTTGGTTGACAGGTCCAGCAATGAGCAGTTCTTC. This translates into CASSLVDRSSNEQFF. V and J are TRBV5-8 and TRBJ2-1; D possibly corresponds to TRBD1 (6 bases). The germline V gene encodes CDR1 SGHTS and CDR2 YDEGEE. V lost 0 bases to trimming and J lost 6 bases, with 13 bases between them. CDR3 size: 15 residues.

This chain links TRBV5-4 with TRBJ2-7; 9 bases are shared with TRBD2. CDR1 is SGHNT and CDR2 is YYREEE in the germline V gene (reference sequence). This CDR3 has 17 residues. J was trimmed by 7 bases and V by 2 bases; bases with no gene match: 16. The CDR3 nucleotides read TGTGCCAGCAGCTTCGCCTGGGGCAGCGGGAGGACGGGGGAGCAGTACTTC. Its protein product is CASSFAWGSGRTGEQYF.

This clone has a single count. The chain combines TRBV4-1 with TRBJ2-7; 8 nucleotides match TRBD2. V was pared by 1 base and J by 1 base, with 3 bases of the junction left unmatched. CDR3 length: 15 residues. Germline assignment: CDR1 MGHRA and CDR2 YSYEKL. The CDR3 sequence: CASSQASGQSYEQYF. For the CDR3, the DNA is TGCGCCAGCAGCCAAGCTAGCGGGCAGTCCTACGAGCAGTACTTC.

The chain employs TRBV11-2 and TRBJ2-7, with TRBD1 matching 8 bases. The CDR3 has 14 residues. Germline V gene data show CDR1 as SGHAT and CDR2 as FQNNGV. The ends lost 4 bases at V and 7 bases at J; junction bases unmatched: 9. CDR3 in DNA: TGTGCCAGCAGCTCATCAGGGGGCGCGGGGGAGCAGTACTTC. Translated, it gives CASSSSGGAGEQYF.

The genes are TRBV5-6 and TRBJ2-7, with TRBD2 as a possible D gene (7 bases). Germline loops: CDR1 SGHDT, CDR2 YYEEEE. CDR3 length: 13 residues. Trimming left V 9 bases short and J 6 bases short, with 19 bases between. As DNA, the CDR3 is TGTGCCACCCGGGGGGCCTCAACCCGCGAGCAGTACTTC. It specifies CATRGASTREQYF.

J is TRBJ2-1 and V is TRBV5-1, with 10 bases lining up with TRBD2. This CDR3 spans 15 amino acids. The junction had 8 bases not matched to a gene; V was cut back by 3 bases and J by 8 bases. CDR1 and CDR2 (germline): SGHRS, YFSETQ. This CDR3 reads CASSSLSGGADEQFF. DNA of the CDR3: TGCGCCAGCAGCTCCCTGAGCGGGGGGGCCGATGAGCAGTTCTTC.

The chain uses TRBV19 and TRBJ1-2; TRBD1 matches 8 bases. With V trimmed by 6 bases and J by 3 bases, 3 bases remained unmatched. The CDR3 has 13 amino acids. CDR1 is LNHDA, CDR2 SQIVND, per germline (reference sequence). The CDR3 loop is CASRGQGDYGYTF. CDR3 in DNA: TGTGCCAGTAGAGGACAGGGTGACTATGGCTACACCTTC.

The rearrangement joins TRBV10-1 to TRBJ2-1; a weak D match, TRBD1 (5 bases). V gave up 0 bases and J gave up 12 bases, with 15 bases separating them. Germline V gene data show CDR1 as WNHNN and CDR2 as SYGVQD (reference sequence). This CDR3 contains 14 residues. DNA of the CDR3: TGCGCCAGCAGTGAGTCGGCAGGGCACGTACTGCAGTTCTTC. It encodes CASSESAGHVLQFF.

CDR3 loop: CASSSSRTEAFF. CDR3 nucleotides: TGTGCCAGCAGCTCTAGTAGAACCGAAGCTTTCTTT. The J gene is TRBJ1-1, the V gene TRBV11-2, with D unresolved. V dropped 4 bases and J dropped 8 bases, with 11 bases sitting between them. From germline, CDR1 is SGHAT and CDR2 FQNNGV. The length of the CDR3 is 12 residues.

A word on this clone: One end of the junction varies from germline; a read error may be responsible. This chain connects TRBV7-9 to TRBJ2-7; no clear D. CDR1 is SEHNR, CDR2 FQNEAQ, per germline (reference sequence). The CDR3 extends over 12 amino acids. DNA for the CDR3: TGTGCCAGCAGCTTCCCTGAGACCGCGGAGATCTTC. Translating gives CASSFPETAEIF.

This chain joins TRBV9 and TRBJ2-5; 9 bases map to TRBD2. Germline V gene sequence: CDR1 SGDLS, CDR2 YYNGEE. V dropped 4 bases and J dropped 7; count of bases not matched to a gene: 14. The CDR3 has 16 amino acids. In DNA, the CDR3 is TGTGCCAGCAGCCCCCCCGGGGCGGGGGGGCAGGTGACCCAGTACTTC. Its translation: CASSPPGAGGQVTQYF.

The J gene is TRBJ2-3, the V gene TRBV6-6, with D perhaps matching TRBD2 (5 bases). The germline gives CDR1 MNHNY, CDR2 SVGAGI (reference sequence). The CDR3 is 13 amino acids. Trimming shortened V by 5 bases and J by 4 bases, and 10 bases separated the two germline ends. The CDR3 region is CASSQLGADTQYF. The CDR3 nucleotides are TGTGCCAGCAGTCAACTAGGAGCAGATACGCAGTATTTT.

The rearrangement uses TRBV10-1 and TRBJ1-6, with TRBD1 matching over 10 bases. The germline V gene has CDR1 WNHNN and CDR2 SYGVQD (reference sequence). The CDR3 runs 14 residues. The junction had 1 base not matched to a gene; V was cut back by 2 bases and J by 9 bases. The CDR3 nucleotides are TGCGCCAGCAGTGAGGGGACAGGGGTTTCACCCCTCCACTTT. This encodes CASSEGTGVSPLHF.

This clone appeared a single time. The chain carries TRBV27 and TRBJ1-6; D remains unclear. CDR1 is MNHEY and CDR2 is SMNVEV in the germline V gene (reference sequence). CDR3 length equals 14 residues. V dropped 5 bases and J dropped 1 base, with 6 bases sitting between them. As DNA, the CDR3 is TGTGCCAGCAGTCTAGTTTCCTATAATTCACCCCTCCACTTT. This encodes CASSLVSYNSPLHF.

The chain uses TRBV2 and TRBJ2-5, with TRBD2 matching 7 bases. V shed 10 bases, J shed 9 bases, and the junction held 8 bases outside the gene matches. The germline V gene has CDR1 SNHLY and CDR2 FYNNEI. CDR3 length equals 11 residues. The CDR3 DNA is TGTGCCAAGACCGCCCGGGGGGCCCAGTACTTC. It specifies CAKTARGAQYF. Full variable domain (missing parts from reference TRBV2 and TRBJ2-5): EPEVTQTPSHQVTQMGQEVILRCVPISNHLYFYWYRQILGQKVEFLVSFYNNEISEKSEIFDDQFSVERPDGSNFTLKIRSTKLEDSAMYFCAKTARGAQYFGPGTRLLVL.

This chain links TRBV5-6 with TRBJ1-6; possibly TRBD1 for D (6 bases). The V end was cut by 3 bases, the J end by 8 bases, with 12 bases between. CDR1 and CDR2 from the germline V gene are SGHDT and YYEEEE. This CDR3 has 14 amino acids. CDR3 residues: CASSWQGLYSPLHF. The DNA of the CDR3 is TGTGCCAGCAGCTGGCAGGGGTTGTATTCACCCCTCCACTTT.

The chain carries TRBV4-1 and TRBJ1-4; TRBD1 is a possible D gene (6 bases). Germline CDR1 and CDR2: MGHRA and YSYEKL. Trimming cost V 4 bases and J 7 bases, with 16 bases left between them. The CDR3 has 15 residues. The CDR3 DNA sequence: TGCGCCAGCAGCCGCGGGGGCCAGGCGGGTGAAAAACTGTTTTTT. Translated: CASSRGGQAGEKLFF.

The V gene is TRBV10-1, the J gene TRBJ2-1; 9 nucleotides line up with TRBD1. The CDR3 has 18 amino acids. J was trimmed by 8 bases and V by 0 bases; bases with no gene match: 14. In germline, CDR1 is WNHNN, CDR2 SYGVQD (reference sequence). Here the CDR3 DNA reads TGCGCCAGCAGTGAGTCGTTTTTGCCCGGGACAGGGAAAGATGAGCAGTTCTTC. This codes for CASSESFLPGTGKDEQFF.

CDR3 region: CASSPGQGYGYTF. CDR3 DNA sequence: TGTGCCAGCAGCCCTGGACAGGGGTATGGCTACACCTTC. This sequence joins TRBV28 and TRBJ1-2, with TRBD1 matching 9 bases. The CDR3 sequence is 13 residues long. Looked up from germline, CDR1 is MDHEN and CDR2 is SYDVKM. The junction had 4 bases not matched to a gene; V was cut back by 6 bases and J by 5 bases.

V gene TRBV5-1 combines with J gene TRBJ2-2, with D maybe TRBD1 (5 bases). This CDR3 is 12 amino acids long. V dropped 5 bases and J dropped 4 bases, with 6 bases sitting between them. Germline CDR1 and CDR2: SGHRS and YFSETQ. DNA of the CDR3: TGCGCCAGCAGTCAGGGCACCGGGGAGCTGTTTTTT. It specifies CASSQGTGELFF. Together with reference TRBV5-1 and TRBJ2-2, the CDR3 gives the full variable domain: KAGVTQTPRYLIKTRGQQVTLSCSPISGHRSVSWYQQTPGQGLQFLFEYFSETQRNKGNFPGRFSGRQFSNSRSEMNVSTLELGDSALYLCASSQGTGELFFGEGSRLTVL.

The chain recombines TRBV28 with TRBJ1-4, with 8 bases aligning to TRBD1. Germline CDR1 reads MDHEN; CDR2 reads SYDVKM. The CDR3 spans 13 residues. V shed 8 bases, J shed 8 bases, and the junction held 7 bases outside the gene matches. The DNA for the CDR3 is TGTGCCAGCGTAACAGGGGGAGGAGAAAAACTGTTTTTT. Residues: CASVTGGGEKLFF.

This chain links TRBV5-1 with TRBJ1-4; 8 bases agree with TRBD1. Germline loops: CDR1 SGHRS, CDR2 YFSETQ. The CDR3 spans 13 residues. V trimming: 7 bases; J trimming: 2 bases; junction bases outside the gene matches: 1. The CDR3 nucleotides read TGCGCCAGCCGACAGGGGACTAATGAAAAACTGTTTTTT. Amino acid sequence: CASRQGTNEKLFF.

The chain combines TRBV28 with TRBJ1-5; D not resolved. V lost 6 bases, J lost 2 bases, and 14 bases lay in between. CDR3 length: 15 amino acids. Germline CDR1 and CDR2: MDHEN and SYDVKM. The CDR3 spells CASRKRELRNQPQHF. The DNA for the CDR3 is TGTGCCAGCAGGAAGAGAGAGCTTCGCAATCAGCCCCAGCATTTT.

The chain joins TRBV13 to TRBJ2-1; possibly TRBD1 for D (5 bases). This CDR3 comprises 16 residues. V dropped 0 bases and J dropped 5 bases, with 14 bases sitting between them. The V gene's germline CDR1 is PRHDT and CDR2 FYEKMQ (reference sequence). DNA of the CDR3: TGTGCCAGCAGCTTAGGCCGGCAGGGTAGTAACAATGAGCAGTTCTTC. Encoded protein: CASSLGRQGSNNEQFF.

The chain joins TRBV28 to TRBJ2-1, with TRBD2 matching over 10 bases. In germline, CDR1 is MDHEN, CDR2 SYDVKM. The CDR3 is 15 amino acids. After removal of 5 bases from V and 4 bases from J, the junction contained 5 bases not matched to a gene. This CDR3 is CASSPGTSEYNEQFF. CDR3 DNA sequence: TGTGCCAGCAGTCCCGGGACTAGCGAGTACAATGAGCAGTTCTTC.

The chain joins TRBV7-9 to TRBJ2-5; no definite D call. Per germline, CDR1 SEHNR and CDR2 FQNEAQ (reference sequence). CDR3 length: 13 amino acids. The ends were cut back, 4 bases at V and 0 bases at J, with 6 bases in the middle. The CDR3 coding sequence is TGTGCCAGCAGCTCCGTATACCAAGAGACCCAGTACTTC. It translates to CASSSVYQETQYF.